The entry below describes one T cell receptor beta chain. The CDR3 has 18 amino acids. The V segment lost 6 bases and the J segment 2 bases; nucleotides outside the gene matches: 10. Germline CDR1 reads MDHEN; CDR2 reads SYDVKM. TCRdb's copy holds only in-frame clones and misses some; the assay was immunoSEQ multiplex PCR. The table includes around 80,000 clones, 89% detected once. The entry originates in a study of technical replicates of blood from a few donors. The chain employs TRBV28 and TRBJ2-7; 16 bases are shared with TRBD2. The sequencing input was T cells isolated from PBMCs. The TCR was taken from a human donor in good health. The CDR3 loop reads CASSFTGLAGGPPYEQYF. CDR3 nucleotide sequence: TGTGCCAGCAGCTTCACGGGACTAGCGGGAGGGCCCCCCTACGAGCAGTACTTC.